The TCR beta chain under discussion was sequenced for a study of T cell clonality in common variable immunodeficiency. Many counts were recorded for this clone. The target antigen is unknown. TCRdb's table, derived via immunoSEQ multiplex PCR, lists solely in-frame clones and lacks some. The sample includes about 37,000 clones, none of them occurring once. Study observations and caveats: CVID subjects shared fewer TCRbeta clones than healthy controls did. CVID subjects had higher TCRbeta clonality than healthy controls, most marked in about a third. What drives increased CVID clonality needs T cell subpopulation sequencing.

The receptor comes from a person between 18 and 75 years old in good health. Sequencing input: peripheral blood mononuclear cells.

CDR3 DNA (partial): TGTGCCAGCAGTTATCCAGCGGTAGGTTACAATGAG. This translates into CASSYPAVGYNE. The full CDR3 reads CASSYPAVGYNEQFF. The chain employs TRBV6-2 or TRBV6-3 and TRBJ2-1; maybe TRBD2 (5 bases). The CDR3 end is not reached by the read, which stops 3 residues before it; the germline J gene fills it in. The germline V and J ends were trimmed by 3 bases and 4 bases, with 13 bases remaining between them. There are 15 residues in the CDR3. Germline CDR1 MNHEY, CDR2 SVGEGT.